The 11 T cell receptor beta chains in this list originate from one sample, sequenced in a study of OX40 agonist ivuxolimab in advanced cancers. The table came from immunoSEQ multiplex PCR; TCRdb's copy has only in-frame clones and leaves some out. The sample records 20,000 to 25,000 clones, approximately 80% being singletons. Sequences were derived from CD4+ or CD8+ T cells sorted from blood, sampled in a trial of the OX40 agonist ivuxolimab. The receptors were gathered from an adult with an advanced solid tumor such as melanoma, head and neck, liver or kidney cancer.

The chain couples TRBV5-1 to TRBJ2-6; TRBD2 agrees at 7 bases. The CDR3 runs to 16 residues. Germline V gene lookup returns CDR1 SGHRS and CDR2 YFSETQ. Trimming removed 6 bases from V and 1 base from J; junction bases left unmatched: 7. The CDR3 here is CASMGIGRSGANVLTF. CDR3 DNA: TGCGCCAGCATGGGGATCGGGAGGTCTGGGGCCAACGTCCTGACTTTC.

This clone was observed a handful of times. The chain uses TRBV11-3 and TRBJ2-7; no firm D call. The CDR3 extends over 12 amino acids. Per the germline V gene, CDR1 is SGHNT and CDR2 is YENEEA. V shed 5 bases and J shed 3 bases, with 8 bases lying between them. The CDR3 loop reads CASSPGGYEQYF. The DNA for the CDR3 is TGTGCCAGCAGCCCGGGTGGCTACGAGCAGTACTTC.

The chain uses TRBV6-4 and TRBJ2-6; D is unresolved. Trimming took 0 bases from V and 1 from J, leaving 7 bases between them. Germline V lookup: CDR1 MRHNA, CDR2 SNTAGT. CDR3 length: 16 residues. CDR3 region: CASSDSWASGANVLTF. The CDR3 DNA follows: TGTGCCAGCAGTGACTCTTGGGCATCTGGGGCCAACGTCCTGACTTTC.

This chain uses TRBV15 with TRBJ2-3; maybe TRBD1 (6 bases). There are 15 residues in the CDR3. Germline lookup yields CDR1 LNHNV and CDR2 YYDKDF (reference sequence). Trimming removed 2 bases at V and 4 bases at J, with 13 bases between. CDR3 protein: CATSRSRTEADTQYF. The CDR3 nucleotides read TGTGCCACCAGCAGATCCAGGACAGAGGCAGATACGCAGTATTTT.

The chain links TRBV5-1 to TRBJ2-2, with D uncertain. CDR1 is SGHRS, CDR2 YFSETQ, per germline. Trimming cost V 4 bases and J 3 bases, with 13 bases left between them. The CDR3 loop spans 15 amino acids. The CDR3 nucleotides are TGCGCCAGCAGCACAACGGACGTCTACACCGGGGAGCTGTTTTTT. Translated, it gives CASSTTDVYTGELFF.

V and J are TRBV4-1 and TRBJ2-5; D is possibly TRBD1 (6 bases). The CDR3 has 17 residues. V lost 1 base to trimming and J lost 3 bases, with 18 bases between them. Germline-derived CDR1 and CDR2 are MGHRA and YSYEKL. CDR3 in DNA: TGCGCCAGCAGCCAAGGGCGGCCCGGGACATTTGAAGAGACCCAGTACTTC. As protein: CASSQGRPGTFEETQYF.

The chain is built from TRBV27 and TRBJ2-1; 14 nucleotides align to TRBD2. The CDR3 spans 14 residues. Germline V gene sequence: CDR1 MNHEY, CDR2 SMNVEV (reference sequence). V shed 2 bases, J shed 9 bases, and the junction held 0 bases outside the gene matches. The CDR3 loop is CASSLGTSGGEQFF. Here the CDR3 DNA reads TGTGCCAGCAGTTTAGGGACTAGCGGGGGTGAGCAGTTCTTC.

This sequence joins TRBV19 and TRBJ1-2; D is perhaps TRBD1 (5 bases). This CDR3 region has 14 residues. The germline CDR1 and CDR2 sequences are LNHDA and SQIVND (reference sequence). Trimming shortened V by 1 base and J by 7 bases, and 13 bases separated the two germline ends. The CDR3 region is CASSIVGGGFGYTF. CDR3 coding DNA: TGTGCCAGTAGTATAGTAGGCGGGGGGTTTGGCTACACCTTC.

The chain carries TRBV7-9 and TRBJ2-3; 9 positions match TRBD1. The CDR3 contains 15 residues. Trimming took 5 bases from V and 4 from J; bases not matched to a gene: 7. The V gene's germline CDR1 is SEHNR and CDR2 FQNEAQ (reference sequence). The CDR3 reads CASSHRDRDADTQYF. The DNA of the CDR3 is TGTGCCAGCAGCCACCGGGACAGGGATGCAGATACGCAGTATTTT.

The chain links TRBV2 to TRBJ2-5, with 12 bases lining up with TRBD2. The CDR3 runs to 15 residues. Germline V gives CDR1 SNHLY, CDR2 FYNNEI. The ends lost 4 bases at V and 2 bases at J; junction bases unmatched: 2. The CDR3 spells CASSGLAGEQETQYF. In DNA, the CDR3 is TGTGCCAGCAGTGGACTAGCGGGGGAACAAGAGACCCAGTACTTC.

The chain recombines TRBV9 with TRBJ1-6, with 7 bases aligning to TRBD1. Trimming removed 4 bases from V and 7 bases from J; junction bases left unmatched: 8. CDR3 length: 15 residues. Germline V gives CDR1 SGDLS, CDR2 YYNGEE. The CDR3, as DNA: TGTGCCAGCAGCTCCGCGGGGACAGCGAATTCACCCCTCCACTTT. As protein: CASSSAGTANSPLHF.